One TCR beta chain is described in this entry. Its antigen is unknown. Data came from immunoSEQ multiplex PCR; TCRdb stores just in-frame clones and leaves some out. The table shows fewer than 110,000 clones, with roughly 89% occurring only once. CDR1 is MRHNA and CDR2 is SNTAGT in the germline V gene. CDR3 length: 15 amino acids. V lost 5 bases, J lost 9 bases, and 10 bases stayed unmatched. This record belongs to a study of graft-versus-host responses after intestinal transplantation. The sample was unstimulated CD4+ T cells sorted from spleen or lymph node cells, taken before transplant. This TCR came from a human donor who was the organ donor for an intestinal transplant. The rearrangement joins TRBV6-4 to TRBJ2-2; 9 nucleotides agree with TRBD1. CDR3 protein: CASSPGGTGFRELFF. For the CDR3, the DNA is TGTGCCAGCAGTCCCGGAGGGACAGGGTTCAGGGAGCTGTTTTTT.